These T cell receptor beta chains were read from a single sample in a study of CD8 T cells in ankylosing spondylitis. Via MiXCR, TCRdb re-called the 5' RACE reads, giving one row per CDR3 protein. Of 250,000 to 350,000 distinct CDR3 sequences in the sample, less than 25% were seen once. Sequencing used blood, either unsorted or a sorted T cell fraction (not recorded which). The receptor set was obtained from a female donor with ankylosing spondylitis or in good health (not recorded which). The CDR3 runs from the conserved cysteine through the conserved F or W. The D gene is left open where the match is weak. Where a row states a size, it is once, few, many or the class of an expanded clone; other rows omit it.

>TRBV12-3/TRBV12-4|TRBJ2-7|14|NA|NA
TGTGCCAGCAGTCGGGACGGTCAAGCCTACGAGCAGTACTTC
CASSRDGQAYEQYF
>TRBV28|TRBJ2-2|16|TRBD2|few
TGTGCCAGCAGCCGCGGGACTAGCGGGAGGGTGTGGGAGCTGTTTTTT
CASSRGTSGRVWELFF
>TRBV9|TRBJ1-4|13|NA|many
TGTGCCAGCAGCGCTGGGACTGCGGAAAAACTGTTTTTT
CASSAGTAEKLFF
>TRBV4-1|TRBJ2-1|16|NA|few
TGCGCCAGCGGCGGTGGGGCTAGCAACGCTTACAATGAGCAGTTCTTC
CASGGGASNAYNEQFF
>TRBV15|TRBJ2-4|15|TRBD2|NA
TGTGCCACCAGCCCCACCAAGGCGGGAGGAGACATTCAGTACTTC
CATSPTKAGGDIQYF
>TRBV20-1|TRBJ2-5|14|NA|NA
TGCAGTGCTAGTGACAGACTACCACAAGAGACCCAGTACTTC
CSASDRLPQETQYF
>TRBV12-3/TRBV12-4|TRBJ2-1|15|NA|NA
TGTGCCAGCAGTTTATGGGGGGTAACCATCAATGAGCAGTTCTTC
CASSLWGVTINEQFF
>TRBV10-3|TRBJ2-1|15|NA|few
TGTGCCATCAGACCTGGGGTGGGGACAAACAATGAGCAGTTCTTC
CAIRPGVGTNNEQFF
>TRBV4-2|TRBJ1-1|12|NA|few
TGTGCCAGCAGCCAAGAGGGGATCGAAGCTTTCTTT
CASSQEGIEAFF
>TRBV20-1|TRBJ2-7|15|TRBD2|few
TGCAGTGCTAGAGCGAGGGCGGGAGCCTCCTACGAGCAGTACTTC
CSARARAGASYEQYF
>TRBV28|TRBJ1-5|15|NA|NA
TGTGCCAGCAGCTCACGCGGGAGAACTAATCAGCCCCAGCATTTT
CASSSRGRTNQPQHF
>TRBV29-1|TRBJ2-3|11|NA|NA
TGCAGCGGCAAATACACAGATACGCAGTATTTT
CSGKYTDTQYF
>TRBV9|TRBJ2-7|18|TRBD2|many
TGTGCCAGCAGCCCTAGAGCCTGGGTTAGCGGGACGTCCTACGAGCAGTACTTC
CASSPRAWVSGTSYEQYF
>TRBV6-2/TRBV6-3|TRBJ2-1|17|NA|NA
TGTGCCAGCAGTTACTCGACGGCGCGGAGTTCCTACAATGAGCAGTTCTTC
CASSYSTARSSYNEQFF
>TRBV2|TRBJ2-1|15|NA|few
TGTGCCAGCAGTGTAGCCGGGACACGAATCAATGAGCAGTTCTTC
CASSVAGTRINEQFF
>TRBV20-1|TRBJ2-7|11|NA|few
TGCAGTGCTCCAACCCGGGGCGAGCAGTACTTC
CSAPTRGEQYF
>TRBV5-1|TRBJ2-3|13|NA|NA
TGCGCCAGCAGCTTCAATGCACGCGATACGCAGTATTTT
CASSFNARDTQYF
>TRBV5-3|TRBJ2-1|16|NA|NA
TGTGCCAGAAGCTTGATGTCGGGGCACCCCCAAGATGAGCAGTTCTTC
CARSLMSGHPQDEQFF
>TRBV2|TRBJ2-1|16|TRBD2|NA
TGTGCCAGCAGTGAAGTGAGACTAGCGGGAGGGTTTGAGCAGTTCTTC
CASSEVRLAGGFEQFF
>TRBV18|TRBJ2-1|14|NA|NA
TGTGCCAGCTCACGTAGTAATGCGCCGGATGAGCAGTTCTTC
CASSRSNAPDEQFF
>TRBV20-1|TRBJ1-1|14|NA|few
TGCAGTGCTAGAGACGGGGGTATGAACACTGAAGCTTTCTTT
CSARDGGMNTEAFF
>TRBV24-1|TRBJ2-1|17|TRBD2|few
TGTGCCACCAGTGCCCCCTGGGGGGGACTAGCCTACAATGAGCAGTTCTTC
CATSAPWGGLAYNEQFF
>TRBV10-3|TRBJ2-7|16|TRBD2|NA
TGTGCCATCAGTGAGTTGAGCGGGAGGATCTCCTACGAGCAGTACTTC
CAISELSGRISYEQYF
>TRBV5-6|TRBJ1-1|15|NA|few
TGTGCCAGCAGCTTTGAAATCAAAGGGGACACTGAAGCTTTCTTT
CASSFEIKGDTEAFF
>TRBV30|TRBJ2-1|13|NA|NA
TGTGCCTGGTCACAGCGGACCCCTTTGGAGCAGTTCTTC
CAWSQRTPLEQFF
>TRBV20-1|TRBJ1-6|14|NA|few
TGCAGTGCCCCCACCGGGACTGAGAATTCACCCCTCCACTTT
CSAPTGTENSPLHF
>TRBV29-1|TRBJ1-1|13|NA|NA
TGCAGCGTGGTAAGGGGAGGGAACACTGAAGCTTTCTTT
CSVVRGGNTEAFF
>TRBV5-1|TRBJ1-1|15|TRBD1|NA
TGCGCCAGCACCCCCACCGGACAGGGGGCTGTTGAAGCTTTCTTT
CASTPTGQGAVEAFF
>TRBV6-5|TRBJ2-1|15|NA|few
TGTGCCAGCAGTTATCCGGATAGCTCCTACAATGAGCAGTTCTTC
CASSYPDSSYNEQFF
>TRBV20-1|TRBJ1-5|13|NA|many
TGCAGTGCTATAACCGGGGGAGGTCAGCCCCAGCATTTT
CSAITGGGQPQHF
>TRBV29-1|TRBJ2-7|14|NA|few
TGCAGCGTTGAGCAGAGGGGGGGCCTCTACGAGCAGTACTTC
CSVEQRGGLYEQYF
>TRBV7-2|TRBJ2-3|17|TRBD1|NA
TGTGCCAGCAGCTTTTTGGGACAGAGATCAAGCACAGATACGCAGTATTTT
CASSFLGQRSSTDTQYF
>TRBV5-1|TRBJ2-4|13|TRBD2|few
TGCGCCAGCAGCTTGGGGACTAGGAACATTCAGTACTTC
CASSLGTRNIQYF
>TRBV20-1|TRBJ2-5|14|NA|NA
TGCAGTGCCTTCGCCAGACTCAGCAGGGAGACCCAGTACTTC
CSAFARLSRETQYF
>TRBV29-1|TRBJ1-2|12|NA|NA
TGCACCCTAGGAGACAGCCGCGGGGGCTACACCTTC
CTLGDSRGGYTF
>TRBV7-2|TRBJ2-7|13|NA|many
TGTGCCAGCAGCCTTGTAAGAGCTGACGAGCAGTACTTC
CASSLVRADEQYF
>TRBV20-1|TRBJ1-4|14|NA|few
TGCAGTGCTAGAGCCGGCAGGATAAGTGAAAAACTGTTTTTT
CSARAGRISEKLFF
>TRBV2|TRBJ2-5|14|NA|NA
TGTGCCAGCAGTGAAGTCGGGGTTCAAGAGACCCAGTACTTC
CASSEVGVQETQYF